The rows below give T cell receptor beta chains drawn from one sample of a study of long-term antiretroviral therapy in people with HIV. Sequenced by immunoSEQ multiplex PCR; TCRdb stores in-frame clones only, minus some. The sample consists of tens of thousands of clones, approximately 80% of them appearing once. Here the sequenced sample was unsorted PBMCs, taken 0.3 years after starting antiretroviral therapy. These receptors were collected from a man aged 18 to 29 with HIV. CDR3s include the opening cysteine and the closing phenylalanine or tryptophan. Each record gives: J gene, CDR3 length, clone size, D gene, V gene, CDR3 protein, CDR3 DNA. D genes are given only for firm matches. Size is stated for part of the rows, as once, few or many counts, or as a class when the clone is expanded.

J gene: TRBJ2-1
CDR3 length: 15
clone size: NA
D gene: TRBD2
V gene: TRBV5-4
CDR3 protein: CASSLRSGGPDEQFF
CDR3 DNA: TGTGCCAGCAGCTTGAGGTCGGGGGGGCCCGATGAGCAGTTCTTC

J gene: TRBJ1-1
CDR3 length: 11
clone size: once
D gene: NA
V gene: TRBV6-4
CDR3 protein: CASRGNTEAFF
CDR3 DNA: TGTGCCAGCAGGGGGAACACTGAAGCTTTCTTT

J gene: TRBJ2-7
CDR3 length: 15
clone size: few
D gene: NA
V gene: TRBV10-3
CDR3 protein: CAISESGDNSYEQYF
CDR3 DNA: TGTGCCATCAGTGAGTCTGGGGACAACTCCTACGAGCAGTACTTC

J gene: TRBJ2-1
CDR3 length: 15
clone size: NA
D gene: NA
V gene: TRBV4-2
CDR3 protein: CASSQDPGQNLEQFF
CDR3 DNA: TGTGCCAGCAGCCAAGATCCAGGCCAAAATTTAGAGCAGTTCTTC

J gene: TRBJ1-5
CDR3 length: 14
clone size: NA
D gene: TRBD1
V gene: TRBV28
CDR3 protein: CASSPQGGGQPQHF
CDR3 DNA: TGTGCCAGCAGTCCGCAGGGGGGCGGGCAGCCCCAGCATTTT

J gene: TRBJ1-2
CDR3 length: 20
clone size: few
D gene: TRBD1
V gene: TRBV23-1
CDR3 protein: CASSQSRGLMGTGGSGGYTF
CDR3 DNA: TGCGCCAGCAGTCAATCGCGGGGTCTAATGGGGACAGGGGGTTCGGGGGGCTACACCTTC

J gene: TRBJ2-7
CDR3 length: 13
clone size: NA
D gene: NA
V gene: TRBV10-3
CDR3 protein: CAITGGSSYEQYF
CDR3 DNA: TGTGCCATCACCGGTGGTAGCTCCTACGAGCAGTACTTC

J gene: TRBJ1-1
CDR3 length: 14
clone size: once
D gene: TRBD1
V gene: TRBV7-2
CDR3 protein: CASSQQGGDTEAFF
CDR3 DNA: TGTGCCAGCAGCCAACAGGGGGGGGACACTGAAGCTTTCTTT

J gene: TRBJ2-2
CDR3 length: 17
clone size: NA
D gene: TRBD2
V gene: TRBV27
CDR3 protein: CASSFFAGGGNTGELFF
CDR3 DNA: TGTGCCAGCAGTTTTTTCGCGGGCGGGGGGAACACCGGGGAGCTGTTTTTT

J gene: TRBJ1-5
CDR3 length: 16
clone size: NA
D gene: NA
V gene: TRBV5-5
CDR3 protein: CASSFNLRNSHQPQHF
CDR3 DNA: TGTGCCAGCAGCTTCAATTTGAGGAATAGTCATCAGCCCCAGCATTTT

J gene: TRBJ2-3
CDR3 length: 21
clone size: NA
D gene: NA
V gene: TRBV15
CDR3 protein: CATSSLLDGQRDPKGTDTQYF
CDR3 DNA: TGTGCCACCAGCAGTCTCCTTGACGGACAAAGGGACCCAAAGGGGACAGATACGCAGTATTTT

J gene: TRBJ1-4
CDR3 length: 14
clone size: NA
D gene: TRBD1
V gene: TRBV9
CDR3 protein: CASSTGVDNEKLFF
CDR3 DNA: TGTGCCAGCAGCACAGGGGTCGATAATGAAAAACTGTTTTTT

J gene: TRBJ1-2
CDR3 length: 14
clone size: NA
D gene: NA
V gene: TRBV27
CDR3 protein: CASSLSVGGYGYTF
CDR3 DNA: TGTGCCAGCAGTTTATCGGTGGGTGGCTATGGCTACACCTTC

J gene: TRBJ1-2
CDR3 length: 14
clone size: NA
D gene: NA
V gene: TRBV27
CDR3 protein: CASSLGGTNYGYTF
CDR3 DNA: TGTGCCAGCAGTTTGGGAGGGACGAACTATGGCTACACCTTC

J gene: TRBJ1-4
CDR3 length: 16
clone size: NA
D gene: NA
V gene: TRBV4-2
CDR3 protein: CASSRWDGTRDEKLFF
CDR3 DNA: TGTGCCAGCAGCCGGTGGGACGGGACTCGGGATGAAAAACTGTTTTTT

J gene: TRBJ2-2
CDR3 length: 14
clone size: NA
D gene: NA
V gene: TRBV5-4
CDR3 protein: CASSSGANTGELFF
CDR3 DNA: TGTGCCAGCAGCTCCGGGGCAAACACCGGGGAGCTGTTTTTT

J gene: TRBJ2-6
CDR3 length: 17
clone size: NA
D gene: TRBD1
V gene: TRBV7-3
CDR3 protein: CASSTGQGATGANVLTF
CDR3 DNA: TGTGCCAGCAGCACGGGACAGGGGGCGACTGGGGCCAACGTCCTGACTTTC

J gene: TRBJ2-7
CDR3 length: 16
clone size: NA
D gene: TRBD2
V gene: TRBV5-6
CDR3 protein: CASSLGLAGVLDEQYF
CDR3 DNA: TGTGCCAGCAGCCTAGGACTAGCGGGAGTATTAGACGAGCAGTACTTC

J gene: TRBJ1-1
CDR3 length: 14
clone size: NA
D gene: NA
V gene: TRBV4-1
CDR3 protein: CASSLTRGYTEAFF
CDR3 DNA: TGCGCCAGCAGTCTAACGAGGGGGTACACTGAAGCTTTCTTT

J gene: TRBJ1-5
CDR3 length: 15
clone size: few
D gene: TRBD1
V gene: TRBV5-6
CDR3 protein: CASSLGTGVDQPQHF
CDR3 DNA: TGTGCCAGCAGCTTAGGGACAGGGGTGGATCAGCCCCAGCATTTT

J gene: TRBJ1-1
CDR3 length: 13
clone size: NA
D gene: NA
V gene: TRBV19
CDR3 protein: CASSIKINTEAFF
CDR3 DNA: TGTGCCAGTAGTATCAAGATCAACACTGAAGCTTTCTTT

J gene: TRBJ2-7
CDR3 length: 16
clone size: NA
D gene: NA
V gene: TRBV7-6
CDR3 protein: CASSPGPGGGIDEQYF
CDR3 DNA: TGTGCCAGCAGTCCGGGGCCGGGCGGAGGGATTGACGAGCAGTACTTC

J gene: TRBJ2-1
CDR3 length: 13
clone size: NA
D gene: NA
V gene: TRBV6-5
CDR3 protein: CASTRVTGNEQFF
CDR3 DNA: TGTGCCAGCACTCGGGTCACGGGAAATGAGCAGTTCTTC

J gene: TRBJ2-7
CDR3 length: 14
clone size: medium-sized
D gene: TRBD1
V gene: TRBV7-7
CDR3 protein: CASSPGTGGLEQYF
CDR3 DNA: TGTGCTAGCAGCCCCGGGACAGGTGGACTGGAGCAGTACTTC

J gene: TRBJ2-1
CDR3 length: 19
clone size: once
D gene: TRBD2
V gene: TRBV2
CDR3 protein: CASSEKLAGGASSYNEQFF
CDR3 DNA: TGTGCCAGCAGTGAAAAACTAGCGGGGGGAGCTAGCTCCTACAATGAGCAGTTCTTC

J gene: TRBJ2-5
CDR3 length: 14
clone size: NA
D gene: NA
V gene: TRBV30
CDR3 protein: CAWSAPGAPETQYF
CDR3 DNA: TGTGCCTGGAGCGCCCCTGGGGCACCAGAGACCCAGTACTTC

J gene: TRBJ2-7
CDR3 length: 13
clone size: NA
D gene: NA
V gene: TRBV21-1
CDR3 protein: CASIRNRGLEQYF
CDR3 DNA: TGTGCCAGCATCCGAAACAGGGGGCTCGAGCAGTACTTC

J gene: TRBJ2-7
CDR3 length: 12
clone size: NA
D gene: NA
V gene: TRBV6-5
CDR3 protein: CASSSGVYEQYF
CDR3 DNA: TGTGCCAGCAGTTCCGGGGTCTACGAGCAGTACTTC

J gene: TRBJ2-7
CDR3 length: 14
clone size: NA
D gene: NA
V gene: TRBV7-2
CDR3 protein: CASSVDTDSYEQYF
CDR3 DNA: TGTGCCAGCAGCGTAGACACAGACTCCTACGAGCAGTACTTC

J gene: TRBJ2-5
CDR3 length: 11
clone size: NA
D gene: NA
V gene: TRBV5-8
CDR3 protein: CASSYQETQYF
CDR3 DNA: TGTGCCAGCAGCTACCAAGAGACCCAGTACTTC

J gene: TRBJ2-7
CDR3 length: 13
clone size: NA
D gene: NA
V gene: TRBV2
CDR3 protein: CASSENPPYEQYF
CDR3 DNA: TGTGCCAGCAGTGAGAACCCTCCCTACGAGCAGTACTTC

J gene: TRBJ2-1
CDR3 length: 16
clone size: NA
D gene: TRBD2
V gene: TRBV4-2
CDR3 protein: CASSQDTGGSYNEQFF
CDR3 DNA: TGTGCCAGCAGCCAAGATACGGGAGGCTCCTACAATGAGCAGTTCTTC

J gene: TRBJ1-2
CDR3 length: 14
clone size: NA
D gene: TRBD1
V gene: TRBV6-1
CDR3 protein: CASSATTGGYGYTF
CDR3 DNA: TGTGCCAGCAGTGCAACCACAGGGGGTTATGGCTACACCTTC

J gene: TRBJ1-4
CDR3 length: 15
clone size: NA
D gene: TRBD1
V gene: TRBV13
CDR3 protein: CASSSRDRANEKLFF
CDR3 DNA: TGTGCCAGCAGCTCCCGGGACAGGGCCAATGAAAAACTGTTTTTT

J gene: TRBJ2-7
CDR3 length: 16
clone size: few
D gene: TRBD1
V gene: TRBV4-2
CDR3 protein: CASSQDGTGASYEQYF
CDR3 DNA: TGTGCCAGCAGCCAAGACGGGACAGGGGCCTCCTACGAGCAGTACTTC

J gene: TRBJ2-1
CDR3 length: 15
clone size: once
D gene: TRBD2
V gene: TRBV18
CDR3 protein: CASSLAGRAFNEQFF
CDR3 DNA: TGTGCCAGCTCGCTAGCGGGGAGGGCCTTCAATGAGCAGTTCTTC

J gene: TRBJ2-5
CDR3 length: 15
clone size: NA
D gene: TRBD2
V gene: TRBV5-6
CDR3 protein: CASSLGSGDQETQYF
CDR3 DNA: TGTGCCAGCAGCTTGGGTAGCGGGGATCAAGAGACCCAGTACTTC

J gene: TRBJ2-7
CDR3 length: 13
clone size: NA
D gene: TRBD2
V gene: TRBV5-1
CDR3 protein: CARKLAGMVEQYF
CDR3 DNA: TGCGCCAGGAAACTAGCGGGAATGGTCGAGCAGTACTTC

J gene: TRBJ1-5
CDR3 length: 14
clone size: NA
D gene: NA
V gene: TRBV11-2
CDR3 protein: CASSLAGGDQPQHF
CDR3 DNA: TGTGCCAGCAGCTTAGCCGGAGGGGATCAGCCCCAGCATTTT

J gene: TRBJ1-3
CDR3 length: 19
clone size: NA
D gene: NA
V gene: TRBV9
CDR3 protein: CASSGGRSPLTDSGNTIYF
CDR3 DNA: TGTGCCAGCAGCGGGGGCCGAAGTCCCTTAACCGACTCTGGAAACACCATATATTTT

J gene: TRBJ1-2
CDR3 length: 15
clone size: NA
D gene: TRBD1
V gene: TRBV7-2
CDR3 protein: CASSLAPGQGYGYTF
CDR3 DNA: TGTGCCAGCAGCTTAGCTCCGGGACAGGGGTATGGCTACACCTTC

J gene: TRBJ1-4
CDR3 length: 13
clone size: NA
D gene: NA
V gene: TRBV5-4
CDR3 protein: CASSFGGEEKLFF
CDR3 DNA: TGTGCCAGCAGCTTTGGGGGGGAGGAAAAACTGTTTTTT

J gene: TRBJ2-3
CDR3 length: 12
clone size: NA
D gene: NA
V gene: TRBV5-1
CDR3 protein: CASSSQGDTQYF
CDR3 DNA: TGCGCCAGCAGCTCACAGGGAGATACGCAGTATTTT

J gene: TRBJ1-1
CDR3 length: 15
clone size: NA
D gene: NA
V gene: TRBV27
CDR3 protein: CASSLSGGSIPEAFF
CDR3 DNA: TGTGCCAGCAGTTTATCGGGGGGATCGATCCCTGAAGCTTTCTTT

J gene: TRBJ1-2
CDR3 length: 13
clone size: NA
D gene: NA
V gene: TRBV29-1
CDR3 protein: CSGGDTDFYGYTF
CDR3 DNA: TGCAGCGGGGGGGACACGGACTTCTATGGCTACACCTTC

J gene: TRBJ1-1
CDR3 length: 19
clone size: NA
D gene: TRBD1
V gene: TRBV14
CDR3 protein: CASSDGQGSLRGINTEAFF
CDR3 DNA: TGTGCCAGCAGCGACGGACAGGGCAGTCTAAGGGGTATCAACACTGAAGCTTTCTTT

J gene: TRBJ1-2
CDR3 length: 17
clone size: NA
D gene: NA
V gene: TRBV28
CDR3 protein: CASSLGTPTGENWGYTF
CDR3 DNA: TGTGCCAGCAGTTTAGGAACGCCGACAGGCGAAAACTGGGGCTACACCTTC

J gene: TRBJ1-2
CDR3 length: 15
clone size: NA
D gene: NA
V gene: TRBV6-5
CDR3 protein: CASSYDYGGANGYTF
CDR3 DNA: TGTGCCAGCAGTTACGACTATGGGGGGGCAAATGGCTACACCTTC

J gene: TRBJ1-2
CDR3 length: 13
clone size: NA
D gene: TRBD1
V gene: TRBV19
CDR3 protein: CASRRGPLDGYTF
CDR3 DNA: TGTGCCAGTCGAAGGGGGCCTCTTGATGGCTACACCTTC

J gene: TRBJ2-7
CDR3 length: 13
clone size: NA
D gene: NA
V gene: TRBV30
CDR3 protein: CAWSVGVAHEQYF
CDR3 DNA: TGTGCCTGGAGTGTAGGGGTGGCCCACGAGCAGTACTTC

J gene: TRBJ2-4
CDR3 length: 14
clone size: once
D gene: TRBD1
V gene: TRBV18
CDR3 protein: CASSPDRGKNIQYF
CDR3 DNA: TGTGCCAGCTCACCGGACAGGGGTAAAAACATTCAGTACTTC

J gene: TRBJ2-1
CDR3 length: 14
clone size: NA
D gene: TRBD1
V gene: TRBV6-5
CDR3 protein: CASRRTGLSNEQFF
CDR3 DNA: TGTGCCAGCAGAAGGACAGGGTTGAGCAATGAGCAGTTCTTC

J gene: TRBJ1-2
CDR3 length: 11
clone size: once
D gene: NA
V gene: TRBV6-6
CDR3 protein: CASSYGTGYTF
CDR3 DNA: TGTGCCAGCAGTTACGGGACAGGCTACACCTTC